The 13 T cell receptor beta chains below were found in one sample sequenced in a study of blood T cell repertoires in COVID-19. Assay used: immunoSEQ multiplex PCR; TCRdb lists only in-frame clones, some missing. The sample lists 280,000 or so clones, around 88% occurring once. The material sequenced was PBMCs or T cells enriched from blood (not recorded which). These receptors all come from a woman aged 35 to 49 who had recovered from COVID-19.

The V call is TRBV7-2, the J call TRBJ2-5, with TRBD2 matching over 7 bases. The CDR3 has 13 amino acids. J lost 2 bases, V lost 4 bases, and 1 base had no gene match. Germline V CDR1 and CDR2: SGHTA, FQGNSA. CDR3 residues: CASSSGLQETQYF. The CDR3 coding sequence is TGTGCCAGCAGCTCGGGACTACAAGAGACCCAGTACTTC.

The rearrangement joins TRBV24-1 to TRBJ1-2; 9 bases map to TRBD1. J was trimmed by 9 bases and V by 4 bases; bases with no gene match: 8. Germline-derived CDR1 and CDR2 are KGHDR and SFDVKD. This CDR3 is 14 amino acids long. This CDR3 reads CATSDPGQGGSYTF. The CDR3, as DNA: TGTGCCACCAGTGACCCGGGACAGGGAGGTAGCTACACCTTC.

This rearrangement joins TRBV19 to TRBJ1-1; 8 bases agree with TRBD1. Germline V gene lookup returns CDR1 LNHDA and CDR2 SQIVND (reference sequence). There are 16 residues in the CDR3. Trimming at V came to 7 bases and at J to 0 bases, leaving 10 bases not matched to a gene. CDR3 nucleotides: TGTGCCAGTACCTTACGTTGGACAGGGATGAACACTGAAGCTTTCTTT. Its protein product is CASTLRWTGMNTEAFF.

This chain links TRBV19 with TRBJ2-1; D might be TRBD1 (6 bases). V shed 7 bases and J shed 5 bases, with 21 bases lying between them. Germline-derived CDR1 and CDR2 are LNHDA and SQIVND (reference sequence). This CDR3 has 16 residues. The CDR3 spells CASTKSGLGANNEQFF. For the CDR3, the DNA is TGTGCCAGTACCAAGAGTGGACTGGGGGCGAACAATGAGCAGTTCTTC.

The rearrangement joins TRBV12-3 or TRBV12-4 to TRBJ1-2; 7 nucleotides align to TRBD1. The CDR3 is 12 residues long. Germline trimming cut 6 bases from V and 6 bases from J; bases unmatched to any gene: 4. In nucleotides, the CDR3 is TGTGCCAGCAGGGCTGACAGGGATGGCTACACCTTC. It yields the protein CASRADRDGYTF.

This clone is a singleton in its sample. The chain couples TRBV6-5 to TRBJ2-7; 7 bases match TRBD2. Trimming cost V 6 bases and J 2 bases; bases outside gene matches: 7. The CDR3 sequence is 14 residues long. Germline V gene data show CDR1 as MNHEY and CDR2 as SVGAGI. The CDR3 nucleotides read TGTGCCAGCAGCCTGGGGGGGACCGCCTACGAGCAGTACTTC. This gives the protein CASSLGGTAYEQYF.

The chain recombines TRBV28 with TRBJ1-3; maybe TRBD1 (5 bases). The CDR3 runs 15 residues. Germline V gene data show CDR1 as MDHEN and CDR2 as SYDVKM. Deletions cut 5 bases from V and 3 bases from J, with 14 bases between. The CDR3, as DNA: TGTGCCAGCAGTCCCCGGGGGTACGGTGGAAACACCATATATTTT. This encodes CASSPRGYGGNTIYF.

The chain uses TRBV5-1 and TRBJ2-5, with TRBD1 identical over 8 bases. The CDR3 runs 14 residues. Trimming cost V 3 bases and J 2 bases; bases outside gene matches: 3. Germline assignment: CDR1 SGHRS and CDR2 YFSETQ. The CDR3 sequence is CASSSGTGQETQYF. The CDR3 nucleotides are TGCGCCAGCAGCTCCGGGACAGGTCAAGAGACCCAGTACTTC.

J is TRBJ2-7 and V is TRBV7-9; TRBD2 aligns across 10 bases. Germline loops: CDR1 SEHNR, CDR2 FQNEAQ (reference sequence). Trimming took 6 bases from V and 2 from J; bases not matched to a gene: 7. The CDR3 consists of 15 residues. Written as DNA, the CDR3 is TGTGCCAGCAGTCCCAGCGGGAGGGCAACCTACGAGCAGTACTTC. Translated: CASSPSGRATYEQYF.

This clone was detected once. The chain couples TRBV7-2 to TRBJ1-3; the match to TRBD1 covers 8 bases. Trimming removed 5 bases from V and 3 bases from J; junction bases left unmatched: 12. The CDR3 spans 17 residues. Looked up from germline, CDR1 is SGHTA and CDR2 is FQGNSA. Written as DNA, the CDR3 is TGTGCCAGCAGCCCGCCGCGGATAACAGGGGGTGGAAACACCATATATTTT. Protein: CASSPPRITGGGNTIYF.

The chain has TRBV25-1 and TRBJ2-1, with TRBD2 matching 7 bases. Germline CDR1 is MGHDK and CDR2 is SYGVNS. V was pared by 1 base and J by 5 bases, with 5 bases of the junction left unmatched. The CDR3 sequence is 15 residues long. The CDR3 spells CASSELPGLNNEQFF. CDR3 DNA sequence: TGTGCCAGCAGTGAATTACCGGGACTAAACAATGAGCAGTTCTTC.

The gene calls are TRBV7-3 and TRBJ2-7, with D tentatively TRBD2 (6 bases). Trimming cost V 3 bases and J 5 bases, with 14 bases left between them. Germline assignment: CDR1 SGHTA and CDR2 FQGTGA. There are 14 residues in the CDR3. The DNA for the CDR3 is TGTGCCAGCAGCTTGGGGGGACGCAGAGACGAGCAGTACTTC. It yields the protein CASSLGGRRDEQYF.

The V gene is TRBV5-1, the J gene TRBJ1-2; D unresolved. CDR1 SGHRS and CDR2 YFSETQ come from the germline V gene. This CDR3 region has 13 residues. Trimming left V 4 bases short and J 3 bases short, with 10 bases between. The CDR3 loop is CASSRDTDYGYTF. The CDR3 nucleotides are TGCGCCAGCAGCCGGGATACGGACTATGGCTACACCTTC.